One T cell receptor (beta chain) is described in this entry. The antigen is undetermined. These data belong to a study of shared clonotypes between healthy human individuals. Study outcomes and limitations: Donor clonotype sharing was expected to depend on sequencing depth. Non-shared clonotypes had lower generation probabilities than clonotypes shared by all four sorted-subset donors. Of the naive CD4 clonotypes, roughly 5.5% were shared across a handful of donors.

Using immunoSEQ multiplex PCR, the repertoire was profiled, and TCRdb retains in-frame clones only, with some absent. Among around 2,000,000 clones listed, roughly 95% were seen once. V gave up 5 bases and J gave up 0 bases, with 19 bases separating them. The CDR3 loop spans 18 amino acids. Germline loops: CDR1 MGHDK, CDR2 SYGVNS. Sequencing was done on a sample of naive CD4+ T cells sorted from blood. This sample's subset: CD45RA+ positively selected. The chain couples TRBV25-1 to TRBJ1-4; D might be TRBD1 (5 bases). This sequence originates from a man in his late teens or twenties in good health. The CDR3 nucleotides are TGTGCCAGCAGTCCCTCCGCGGGGCACCTCTCAACTAATGAAAAACTGTTTTTT. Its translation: CASSPSAGHLSTNEKLFF.